In this sample, the clone carrying this T cell receptor (beta chain) turned up once. The data were obtained in a study of shared clonotypes between healthy human individuals. The authors' processing: Filtering differed because ImmunoSEQ produced junction-only sequences that carried no quality scores. The method was immunoSEQ multiplex PCR; TCRdb's version includes in-frame clones alone and lacks a portion of them. Clonal size and the V and J genes are those of that table, whereas D and trimming came from the DNA. Of about half a million clones listed, 79% are singletons. CDR1 and CDR2 from the germline V gene are SGHRS and YFSETQ. The CDR3 sequence is 14 residues long. The V gene end was trimmed by 4 bases and the J gene end by 5 bases; junction bases not matched to a gene: 6.

The rearrangement links TRBV5-1 to TRBJ2-7; 10 nucleotides line up with TRBD1. Material: PBMCs. The clonotype originates from a woman aged 40 to 50 in good health. Some clones in this sample may be carry-over from other donors' samples. The CDR3: CASSPGQGIHEQYF. The CDR3 region has the DNA TGCGCCAGCAGCCCGGGACAGGGGATCCACGAGCAGTACTTC.